Here is one TCR beta chain with its context. This clone was seen once. The target of this receptor is not known. Within one base of it there is no much larger clone, and no base qualities were kept. The source of the sample is a study of shared clonotypes between healthy human individuals (dated by TCRdb to the early 2020s). At the level of the whole study: The cohort included three men and two women between 18 and 49 years of age. For each donor, CD4 naive and CD4 memory were each given three plates, CD8 naive was given two plates, and CD8 memory was given one plate. The study deeply sequenced blood TCR repertoires of about 5 healthy adults to estimate repertoire size and the extent of clonotype sharing between individuals. Libraries were prepared and TCR repertoires were sequenced by different laboratories using diverse techniques, in order to increase sequencing depth and limit assay-specific biases. Between about 0.85 and 9.5 billion PBMCs per donor were obtained by leukapheresis.

Using the deep immunoSEQ assay, multiplex PCR amplified TCR CDR3 regions from genomic DNA. Extracted genomic DNA from each cell subset was spread evenly across all wells of several immunoSEQ 96-well plates, with each plate serving as a replicate. For sorted subsets, approximately 190 ng genomic DNA, equal to tens of thousands of T cell genomes, was loaded into each replicate PCR. Purified libraries were quantified with a Qubit 3.0 fluorometer, sized on a Bioanalyzer 2100, and re-quantified with the KAPA Library Quantification kit. A separate single-read 150-cycle Illumina NextSeq 550 flow cell was used to sequence each immunoSEQ 96-well plate. The original methods were these. The immunoSEQ output contained only junctional sequences without quality scores, so filtering could not match that applied to full-length reads. To assign V/J genes and CDR3, sequences were annotated using PyIR, a Python wrapper for IgBLAST v1.9, with IMGT germline references. Reads were removed for weak V/J assignments (E-value above 1e-6), missing CDR3, stop codons, out-of-frame junctions, or ambiguous translated residues. V3J clonotypes were defined as sequences sharing an identical inferred V gene, J gene, and CDR3 amino acid sequence. Percentage overlap between repertoires was computed as shared unique clonotypes divided by the size of the smaller repertoire. Richness of each repertoire was evaluated using RTK rarefaction, the Chao1 estimator, and Recon v2.1 estimates of unobserved clonotypes. Generation probabilities for all TCRbeta clonotypes obtained by the gDNA method from a handful of donors were computed using OLGA. The table was pulled from immuneACCESS by TCRdb, which kept in-frame rearrangements only. Such tables lose some clones; where checked, under half of the loss comes from unresolved V genes, and the rest has no known cause. V and J calls and clone size follow that table, whereas D and trimming were derived from the DNA. For this sample there are roughly 2.6 million clones; approximately 90% appear just once. The ten largest clones capture about 0.13% of the sample.

Points the paper makes about the study in general: Pairwise subsampling indicated that sequencing depth was expected to affect the degree of clonotype sharing among donors. Naive subsets generally had larger estimated clonotype richness than memory subsets. Because the study included a small number of donors, the genetic and exposure-history diversity represented was limited. Rarefaction of sorted-subset datasets indicated incomplete sequencing despite the large sequencing depth. When a handful of donors were compared, the shared fraction of clonotypes was approximately 5% for naive CD4, approximately 3.3% for naive CD8, 2.3% for memory CD4, and roughly 0.4% for memory CD8. Compared with non-shared clonotypes, clonotypes shared by all four sorted-subset donors had higher generation probabilities. Only blood was sampled, and tissue TCR repertoires likely differ from those in blood.

The donors were healthy, HIV-negative adults who had no recently reported acute infections or vaccinations. All donors were Caucasian adults living in Nashville, Tennessee, USA. CD4+ T cells were enriched by magnetic negative selection, after which naive cells were positively selected on CD45RA and the negative fraction was taken as the memory subset. Blood was collected by leukapheresis, and PBMCs were isolated by Ficoll-Histopaque density gradient centrifugation and then cryopreserved in liquid nitrogen vapor phase. Analytical flow cytometry was used to check the purity and quantity of each magnetically sorted T cell population. Each sorted fraction had its genomic DNA isolated and then quantified by UV absorbance on a Nanodrop 2000c. Trimming removed 1 base from V and 2 bases from J; the gene matches leave 3 bases unexplained. The germline V gene encodes CDR1 LGHNA and CDR2 YSLEER. Measured from the cysteine to the phenylalanine, the CDR3 is 15 residues long. Only the CDR3 region is kept as DNA, spanning 45 bases read in frame from base 1.

The clonotype was recovered from a man aged 18-30 years in good health. Material: naive CD4+ T cells sorted from blood. The cell subset or site label, as the study defines it: CD45RA+ positively selected. The chain is encoded by TRBV4-3 joined to TRBJ1-2, with 8 bases in between that match TRBD1. The CDR3 protein is CASSQVDRDNYGYTF. The nucleotide sequence reads TGCGCCAGCAGCCAAGTGGACAGGGACAACTATGGCTACACCTTC.